Here is one T cell receptor (beta chain) with its context. One entry per CDR3 protein, called by TCRdb with MiXCR from the 5' RACE reads. The sample lists more than 80,000 distinct CDR3 sequences; approximately 15% were seen once. This sample stems from a study of early T cells in non-severe SARS-CoV-2 infection. On the study more broadly: It was bulk RNA from unsorted whole blood that was sequenced, and the chains were unpaired.

Trimming pared 6 bases from V and 4 bases from J, leaving 14 bases between. The CDR3 loop spans 14 amino acids. The receptor's source is an adult who was a healthcare worker with PCR-confirmed SARS-CoV-2 infection or an uninfected control (not recorded which). What was sequenced was whole blood. This chain joins TRBV12-3 or TRBV12-4 and TRBJ2-3; the D gene is possibly TRBD2 (6 bases). The CDR3 coding sequence is TGTGCCAGCAGACGGGAGATCGAGGCAGATACGCAGTATTTT. It specifies CASRREIEADTQYF.